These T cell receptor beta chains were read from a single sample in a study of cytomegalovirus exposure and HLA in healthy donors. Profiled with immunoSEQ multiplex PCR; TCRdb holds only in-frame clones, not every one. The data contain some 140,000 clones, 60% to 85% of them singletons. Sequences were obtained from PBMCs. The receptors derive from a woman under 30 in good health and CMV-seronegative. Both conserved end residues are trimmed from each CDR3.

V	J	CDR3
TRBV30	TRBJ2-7	AWNPSGSYEQY
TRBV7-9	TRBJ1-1	ASSRAGGVTEAF
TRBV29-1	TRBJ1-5	SVAQGDRQPQH
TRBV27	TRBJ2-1	ASRSTGGQREQF
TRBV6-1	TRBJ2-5	ASGRGLTQY
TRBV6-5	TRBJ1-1	ASTSRDRGNTEAF
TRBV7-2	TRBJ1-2	ASSPSGKDYGYT
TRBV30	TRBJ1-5	AWSAQQGSNQPQH
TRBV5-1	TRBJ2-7	ASSKDSPAYEQY
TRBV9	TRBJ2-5	ASSVSGGQETQY
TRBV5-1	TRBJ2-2	ASSWLADDTGELF
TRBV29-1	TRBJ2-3	SVGVDTSTDTQY
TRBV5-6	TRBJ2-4	VSSLTGGGIAKNIQY
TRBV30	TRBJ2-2	AWSIGGSNTGELF
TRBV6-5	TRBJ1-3	ASRSSPRSNTIY
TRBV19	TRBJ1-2	ASSTEGDRLNYGYT
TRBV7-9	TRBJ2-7	ASSLSGGRYEQY
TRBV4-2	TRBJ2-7	ASSQEELVTSYEQY
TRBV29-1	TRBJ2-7	SVIRGDEQY
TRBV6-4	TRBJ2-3	ASRRESTDTQY
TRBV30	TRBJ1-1	AWSQWTGAEAF
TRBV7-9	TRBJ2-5	ASSFYPREGGTQY
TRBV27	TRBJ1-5	ASRTISGDRNQPQH
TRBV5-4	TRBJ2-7	ASSGTGGSNEQY
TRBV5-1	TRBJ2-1	ASSSGTGGTYNEQF
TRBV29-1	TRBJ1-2	SVALRLANYGYT
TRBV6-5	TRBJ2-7	ASSYVGQRNYEQY
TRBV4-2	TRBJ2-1	ASSPRPGLDFNEQF
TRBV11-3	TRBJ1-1	ASSLGHPGEAF
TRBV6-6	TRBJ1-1	ASSPSLNTEAF
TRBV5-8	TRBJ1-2	ASSLSGQGDYYGYT